This T cell receptor (beta chain) was identified in a study of shared clonotypes between healthy human individuals. A deep-level run was used for the assay. Roughly 27,000 T cell genomes, or approximately 300 ng DNA, went into replicate PCRs of unsorted PBMC. Libraries were prepared by immunoSEQ multiplex PCR; TCRdb keeps only in-frame clonotypes and omits some of them. The sample contains approximately 500,000 clones, about 84% of which appear only once. Germline CDR1 reads MNHNY; CDR2 reads SVGAGI (reference sequence). V shed 6 bases and J shed 5 bases, with 16 bases lying between them. This CDR3 region has 14 residues. Healthy and HIV-negative, the adult donors had no recent acute infections or vaccinations. All of the donors resided in Nashville, Tennessee, and each was a Caucasian adult.

The source is a woman aged 40 to 55 in good health. Some clones in this sample may be carry-over from other donors' samples. The chain joins TRBV6-6 to TRBJ2-5; a possible D gene is TRBD1 (6 bases). The source material was PBMCs. CDR3: CASRTGSRGETQYF. For the CDR3, the DNA is TGTGCCAGCAGAACAGGGTCGCGAGGGGAGACCCAGTACTTC.